These T cell receptor beta chains were read from a single sample in a study of PD-1 blockade in mismatch repair-deficient tumors. TCRdb's table, derived via immunoSEQ multiplex PCR, lists solely in-frame clones and lacks some. Of 90,000 to 120,000 clones detected, 82% appear once; the ten largest clones hold approximately 6.7%. Specimen: peripheral blood, collected about eight months after starting pembrolizumab. All receptors derive from an adult with mismatch repair-deficient cancer. Each CDR3 is given with its conserved first and last residue. A D gene is named only where the DNA matches it firmly. Clone sizes are given selectively: once, few, many, or a class where the clone is expanded.

cdr3_length,clone_size,j_call,d_call,v_call,cdr3_aa,cdr3_nt
15,NA,TRBJ2-5,NA,TRBV7-5,CARSILLGAQETQYF,TGTGCCAGAAGCATCCTCCTAGGGGCTCAAGAGACCCAGTACTTC
13,NA,TRBJ1-4,NA,TRBV6-6,CASRQTLGEKLFF,TGTGCCAGCAGACAGACATTAGGAGAAAAACTGTTTTTT
16,NA,TRBJ1-1,TRBD1,TRBV4-1,CASSHPGTGSNTEAFF,TGCGCCAGCAGCCATCCCGGGACAGGTTCGAACACTGAAGCTTTCTTT
15,NA,TRBJ2-3,TRBD2,TRBV7-8,CASSSLAGGTDTQYF,TGTGCCAGCAGCTCGTTAGCGGGGGGGACAGATACGCAGTATTTT
13,NA,TRBJ1-1,NA,TRBV2,CASSVRGAQEAFF,TGTGCCAGCAGTGTTAGAGGGGCCCAGGAAGCTTTCTTT
17,once,TRBJ2-1,NA,TRBV4-3,CASSQDGGPASYNEQFF,TGCGCCAGCAGCCAAGATGGGGGCCCCGCTTCCTACAATGAGCAGTTCTTC
14,NA,TRBJ2-7,TRBD1,TRBV18,CASSRDRGVYEQYF,TGTGCCAGCTCACGAGACAGGGGCGTTTACGAGCAGTACTTC
15,NA,TRBJ1-2,NA,TRBV4-1,CASSLGRVADYGYTF,TGCGCCAGCAGCCTTGGACGGGTTGCGGACTATGGCTACACCTTC
16,NA,TRBJ2-3,TRBD2,TRBV5-1,CASSSGTSGKEDTQYF,TGCGCCAGCAGCTCAGGGACTAGCGGGAAGGAGGATACGCAGTATTTT
15,NA,TRBJ2-1,NA,TRBV30,CAWSPGTPSYNEQFF,TGTGCCTGGAGTCCCGGGACTCCCTCCTACAATGAGCAGTTCTTC
15,NA,TRBJ2-7,TRBD2,TRBV13,CASSGPGLANYEQYF,TGTGCCAGCAGCGGGCCGGGACTAGCGAACTACGAGCAGTACTTC
16,NA,TRBJ2-1,NA,TRBV7-8,CASSSKGEEGYNEQFF,TGTGCCAGCAGCTCAAAAGGGGAGGAGGGCTACAATGAGCAGTTCTTC
11,NA,TRBJ2-1,TRBD2,TRBV29-1,CSVDAGDEQFF,TGCAGCGTTGACGCGGGGGATGAGCAGTTCTTC
13,NA,TRBJ2-5,NA,TRBV11-2,CASSAQNRGTQYF,TGTGCCAGCAGCGCACAAAACCGCGGGACCCAGTACTTC
13,NA,TRBJ2-7,NA,TRBV30,CACTGPTSYEQYF,TGTGCCTGTACAGGGCCTACCTCCTACGAGCAGTACTTC
15,once,TRBJ2-1,NA,TRBV30,CAWTRLAGPFYEQFF,TGTGCCTGGACCAGACTTGCGGGACCCTTTTATGAGCAGTTCTTC
13,NA,TRBJ1-5,TRBD1,TRBV10-3,CATKQGEEQPQHF,TGTGCCACGAAACAGGGGGAGGAACAGCCCCAGCATTTT
12,few,TRBJ2-1,TRBD1,TRBV6-5,CASSAQGGEQFF,TGTGCCAGCAGTGCACAGGGGGGTGAGCAGTTCTTC
13,few,TRBJ1-3,NA,TRBV30,CAWSWGSGNTIYF,TGTGCCTGGAGTTGGGGTTCTGGAAACACCATATATTTT
14,NA,TRBJ2-1,NA,TRBV9,CASSPDGSHNEQFF,TGTGCCAGCAGCCCGGACGGGAGTCACAATGAGCAGTTCTTC
13,NA,TRBJ2-1,NA,TRBV14,CASSLVPSFLQFF,TGTGCCAGCAGCTTAGTACCGAGTTTTTTGCAGTTCTTC
15,once,TRBJ2-3,NA,TRBV14,CASSQNRISTDTQYF,TGTGCCAGCAGCCAAAACAGGATTAGCACAGATACGCAGTATTTT
15,NA,TRBJ2-5,NA,TRBV27,CASSLKPAAWETQYF,TGTGCCAGCAGTTTAAAGCCCGCCGCGTGGGAGACCCAGTACTTC
14,NA,TRBJ1-2,NA,TRBV10-3,CAISESASDYGYTF,TGTGCCATCAGTGAGTCGGCATCCGACTATGGCTACACCTTC
13,NA,TRBJ2-3,NA,TRBV6-5,CASTHRATDTQYF,TGTGCCAGCACACACAGGGCCACAGATACGCAGTATTTT
14,NA,TRBJ1-3,NA,TRBV30,CAWSLGGTGNTIYF,TGTGCCTGGAGTTTAGGGGGAACAGGAAACACCATATATTTT
15,NA,TRBJ1-5,NA,TRBV4-1,CASSQGGSDRRPQHF,TGCGCCAGCAGCCAGGGGGGCAGCGATAGACGGCCCCAGCATTTT